The 23 T cell receptor beta chains given below trace back to one sample, sequenced in a study of cytomegalovirus exposure and HLA in healthy donors. Profiling relied on immunoSEQ multiplex PCR, and the TCRdb table lists in-frame clones only, not all of them. The data contain about 240,000 clones, approximately 90% of them singletons. Sequencing was carried out using PBMCs. The receptors derive from a man aged 18 to 30 in good health and CMV-seronegative.

The rearrangement uses TRBV7-2 and TRBJ2-1, with 7 bases that match TRBD2. The V gene's germline CDR1 is SGHTA and CDR2 FQGNSA. The CDR3 sequence is 16 residues long. The V gene end was trimmed by 5 bases and the J gene end by 4 bases; junction bases not matched to a gene: 11. CDR3 region: CASSTWGLPTYNEQFF. The CDR3 DNA sequence: TGTGCCAGCAGCACCTGGGGACTACCTACTTACAATGAGCAGTTCTTC.

This chain uses TRBV23-1 with TRBJ2-7; 11 nucleotides line up with TRBD1. TRBV23-1 is known as an ORF, though its function is uncertain. The CDR3 sequence is 14 residues long. V lost 8 bases to trimming and J lost 3 bases; unmatched junction nucleotides: 6. The CDR3, as DNA: TGCGCCAGCTTGGGGGGGACAGGGGGCTACGAGCAGTACTTC. This sequence encodes CASLGGTGGYEQYF.

This clone was seen just once. V gene TRBV7-2 combines with J gene TRBJ1-5; no definite D call. Germline CDR1 SGHTA, CDR2 FQGNSA. The length of the CDR3 is 12 residues. Trimming removed 5 bases at V and 7 bases at J, with 9 bases between. DNA of the CDR3: TGTGCCAGCAGCCCGAGAGGACAGCCCCAGCATTTT. Amino acids: CASSPRGQPQHF.

The chain couples TRBV6-4 to TRBJ2-3; 10 bases map to TRBD1. This CDR3 contains 17 residues. The V segment lost 4 bases and the J segment 5 bases; nucleotides outside the gene matches: 12. Per the germline V gene, CDR1 is MRHNA and CDR2 is SNTAGT. The CDR3 sequence: CASSGMIDRGPEDTQYF. Written as DNA, the CDR3 is TGTGCCAGCAGTGGCATGATCGACAGGGGGCCAGAAGATACGCAGTATTTT.

The genes are TRBV27 and TRBJ2-3; TRBD1 might be the D (6 bases). The CDR3 runs 16 residues. Germline CDR1 MNHEY, CDR2 SMNVEV (reference sequence). Trimming left V 6 bases short and J 7 bases short, with 23 bases between. DNA for the CDR3: TGTGCCAGCAGAAAAAAAGGGGGAGATGCACTCTATACGCAGTATTTT. Its translation: CASRKKGGDALYTQYF.

The chain combines TRBV2 with TRBJ1-5; D perhaps matches TRBD1 (5 bases). V was pared by 7 bases and J by 2 bases, with 15 bases between. Per the germline V gene, CDR1 is SNHLY and CDR2 is FYNNEI. The CDR3 covers 15 residues. CDR3 coding DNA: TGTGCCAGCACTTTATTCGCGGGGGGCAATCAGCCCCAGCATTTT. It yields the protein CASTLFAGGNQPQHF. Using reference TRBV2 and TRBJ1-5 for the parts outside the CDR3, the full variable domain is EPEVTQTPSHQVTQMGQEVILRCVPISNHLYFYWYRQILGQKVEFLVSFYNNEISEKSEIFDDQFSVERPDGSNFTLKIRSTKLEDSAMYFCASTLFAGGNQPQHFGDGTRLSIL.

This clone was observed once. The chain couples TRBV10-3 to TRBJ1-2; perhaps TRBD1 as D (6 bases). The CDR3 length is 14 residues. V was clipped by 7 bases and J by 4 bases, with 16 bases between them. Germline-derived CDR1 and CDR2 are ENHRY and SYGVKD. This chain's CDR3 is CAINNPDSIYGYTF. CDR3 bases: TGTGCCATCAATAACCCGGACAGCATCTATGGCTACACCTTC.

This chain joins TRBV19 and TRBJ1-6; maybe TRBD1 (5 bases). Germline V lookup: CDR1 LNHDA, CDR2 SQIVND (reference sequence). The CDR3 has 14 amino acids. V lost 4 bases to trimming and J lost 6 bases, with 10 bases between them. In DNA, the CDR3 is TGTGCCAGTAGTAGGCGGCAGGGTAATTCACCCCTCCACTTT. Translation gives CASSRRQGNSPLHF. The full variable domain, completed using reference TRBV19 and TRBJ1-6, is DGGITQSPKYLFRKEGQNVTLSCEQNLNHDAMYWYRQDPGQGLRLIYYSQIVNDFQKGDIAEGYSVSREKKESFPLTVTSAQKNPTAFYLCASSRRQGNSPLHFGNGTRLTVT.

This clone has only one observation. The V call is TRBV5-6, the J call TRBJ2-3, with D perhaps TRBD1 (6 bases). This CDR3 is 16 amino acids long. The germline CDR1 and CDR2 sequences are SGHDT and YYEEEE. Trimming cost V 0 bases and J 1 base, with 12 bases left between them. This CDR3 is CASSLVGGEGTDTQYF. The CDR3 DNA reads as TGTGCCAGCAGCTTGGTAGGGGGAGAAGGCACAGATACGCAGTATTTT. Together with reference TRBV5-6 and TRBJ2-3, the CDR3 gives the full variable domain: DAGVTQSPTHLIKTRGQQVTLRCSPKSGHDTVSWYQQALGQGPQFIFQYYEEEERQRGNFPDRFSGHQFPNYSSELNVNALLLGDSALYLCASSLVGGEGTDTQYFGPGTRLTVL.

The chain carries TRBV29-1 and TRBJ1-1, with a possible D match to TRBD1 (6 bases). With 2 bases removed from V and 2 bases from J, the gap between germline ends came to 18 bases. The germline V gene has CDR1 SQVTM and CDR2 ANQGSEA. This CDR3 contains 16 residues. This CDR3 is CSVERPTRRGNTEAFF. CDR3 nucleotide sequence: TGCAGCGTTGAAAGACCCACTCGCAGGGGAAACACTGAAGCTTTCTTT. Supplemented by reference TRBV29-1 and TRBJ1-1, the full variable domain reads SAVISQKPSRDICQRGTSLTIQCQVDSQVTMMFWYRQQPGQSLTLIATANQGSEATYESGFVIDKFPISRPNLTFSTLTVSNMSPEDSSIYLCSVERPTRRGNTEAFFGQGTRLTVV.

V and J are TRBV27 and TRBJ2-7; 7 bases agree with TRBD1. Germline CDR1 is MNHEY and CDR2 is SMNVEV (reference sequence). The CDR3 is 14 amino acids. V trimming: 6 bases; J trimming: 0 bases; junction bases outside the gene matches: 5. The DNA for the CDR3 is TGTGCCAGCAGGCCGACAGGGCTCTCCTACGAGCAGTACTTC. This sequence encodes CASRPTGLSYEQYF.

The genes are TRBV28 and TRBJ1-2, with 8 bases lining up with TRBD1. The trim removed 6 bases at V and 5 bases at J, leaving 11 bases unmatched. The CDR3 is 15 amino acids. The germline V gene has CDR1 MDHEN and CDR2 SYDVKM. The CDR3, as DNA: TGTGCCAGCAGCCCAGGTGGACAGGGAGATTATGGCTACACCTTC. It specifies CASSPGGQGDYGYTF.

CDR3 loop: CASSPGREHTDTQYF. The CDR3 bases are TGTGCCAGCAGCCCCGGTCGGGAACACACAGATACGCAGTATTTT. The gene calls are TRBV7-3 and TRBJ2-3, with a tentative D call TRBD2 (5 bases). The V end was cut by 5 bases, the J end by 2 bases, with 14 bases between. In germline, CDR1 is SGHTA, CDR2 FQGTGA. The CDR3 spans 15 residues.

J is TRBJ2-7 and V is TRBV5-1, with 7 positions matching TRBD1. Germline CDR1 SGHRS, CDR2 YFSETQ. V shed 2 bases, J shed 2 bases, and the junction held 4 bases outside the gene matches. The CDR3 loop spans 14 amino acids. The chain's CDR3 is CASSFRGSAYEQYF. The CDR3 DNA follows: TGCGCCAGCAGCTTCAGGGGGTCTGCCTACGAGCAGTACTTC. The full variable domain, its missing parts supplied by reference TRBV5-1 and TRBJ2-7, is KAGVTQTPRYLIKTRGQQVTLSCSPISGHRSVSWYQQTPGQGLQFLFEYFSETQRNKGNFPGRFSGRQFSNSRSEMNVSTLELGDSALYLCASSFRGSAYEQYFGPGTRLTVT.

The chain carries TRBV29-1 and TRBJ1-2, with 8 bases that match TRBD1. The CDR3 consists of 13 residues. CDR1 and CDR2 (germline): SQVTM, ANQGSEA. The ends lost 5 bases at V and 7 bases at J; junction bases unmatched: 9. CDR3 in DNA: TGCAGCGTTCGGGTACAGGGGGTAGGTGGCTACACCTTC. It codes for CSVRVQGVGGYTF. Full variable domain (missing parts from reference TRBV29-1 and TRBJ1-2): SAVISQKPSRDICQRGTSLTIQCQVDSQVTMMFWYRQQPGQSLTLIATANQGSEATYESGFVIDKFPISRPNLTFSTLTVSNMSPEDSSIYLCSVRVQGVGGYTFGSGTRLTVV.

V and J are TRBV27 and TRBJ2-1, with D possibly matching TRBD1 (6 bases). The CDR3 length is 15 residues. Germline V gene sequence: CDR1 MNHEY, CDR2 SMNVEV (reference sequence). V was clipped by 3 bases and J by 8 bases, with 17 bases between them. CDR3 loop: CASSFSRAGEDEQFF. CDR3 nucleotides: TGTGCCAGCAGTTTTTCGAGGGCAGGGGAAGATGAGCAGTTCTTC.

V usage is TRBV30 and J usage is TRBJ1-2; a possible D gene is TRBD1 (5 bases). Germline V lookup: CDR1 GTSNPN, CDR2 SVGIG (reference sequence). The CDR3 has 12 amino acids. The germline V and J ends were trimmed by 1 base and 11 bases, with 14 bases remaining between them. CDR3 DNA sequence: TGTGCCTGGAGTGGAGGGCCAGGGAGGTACACCTTC. Protein sequence: CAWSGGPGRYTF.

V is TRBV28 and J is TRBJ1-5; weak D call: TRBD1 (5 bases). Per the germline V gene, CDR1 is MDHEN and CDR2 is SYDVKM. CDR3 length: 12 amino acids. Trimming took 2 bases from V and 8 from J, leaving 7 bases between them. The CDR3 coding sequence is TGTGCCAGCAGTTTACAAGGGGAGCCCCAGCATTTT. This codes for CASSLQGEPQHF.

The chain couples TRBV6-6 to TRBJ1-1; weak D call: TRBD1 (5 bases). This CDR3 has 14 amino acids. The V gene lost 5 bases and the J gene lost 0 bases, with 10 bases spanning the gap. Germline lookup yields CDR1 MNHNY and CDR2 SVGAGI (reference sequence). The CDR3 reads CASSRGTLNTEAFF. The CDR3 bases are TGTGCCAGCAGTCGAGGGACTTTGAACACTGAAGCTTTCTTT.

The chain carries TRBV5-4 and TRBJ2-5, with D uncertain. This CDR3 contains 14 residues. V was trimmed by 4 bases and J by 5 bases, leaving 15 bases between them. Germline-derived CDR1 and CDR2 are SGHNT and YYREEE (reference sequence). In DNA form, the CDR3 reads TGTGCCAGCAGCCCCGCGAGCTCCGAGGAGACCCAGTACTTC. Translated: CASSPASSEETQYF.

The chain employs TRBV9 and TRBJ2-7; weak D call: TRBD1 (6 bases). From germline, CDR1 is SGDLS and CDR2 YYNGEE. The CDR3 is 15 amino acids. With 0 bases removed from V and 2 bases from J, the gap between germline ends came to 12 bases. The CDR3 region is CASSVATGMPYEQYF. As DNA, the CDR3 is TGTGCCAGCAGCGTAGCAACAGGGATGCCCTACGAGCAGTACTTC.

The J gene is TRBJ1-1, the V gene TRBV28; tentative D call: TRBD1 (6 bases). The CDR3 has 15 residues. The V end was cut by 10 bases, the J end by 0 bases, with 18 bases between. In germline, CDR1 is MDHEN, CDR2 SYDVKM. The CDR3 sequence: CATEGVTLMNTEAFF. The CDR3 DNA sequence: TGTGCCACTGAGGGGGTCACCTTGATGAACACTGAAGCTTTCTTT.

J is TRBJ2-2 and V is TRBV6-1; possibly TRBD1 for D (6 bases). V lost 7 bases and J lost 7, with 16 bases in between. From germline, CDR1 is MNHNS and CDR2 SASEGT. The CDR3 length is 14 residues. The CDR3: CASTGAPFGGELFF. The CDR3 bases are TGTGCCAGCACAGGGGCCCCCTTTGGCGGGGAGCTGTTTTTT.